These 29 T cell receptor beta chains share one sample of origin, sequenced in a study of beta chain features in type 1 diabetes (dated 2018 in TCRdb). Receptor libraries were prepared by the immunoSEQ multiplex PCR assay. The entire amount of isolated RNA was reverse transcribed using the High Capacity cDNA Reverse Transcription Kit, so the sequenced TCRB transcripts were expressed ones. The clones in this table, taken by TCRdb from immuneACCESS, are in-frame only. Not every clone is retained; where verified, under half of the shortfall comes from an unresolved V gene, and the cause of the rest is unknown. The sample contains about 260,000 clones, under 70% of them found a single time. The ten largest clones capture around 0.05% of the sample. Sample: naive CD4+ T cells from blood. Taken with the paper, the label for cell subset or site translates to: true naive CD4+ T cells. These receptor sequences come from a man younger than 45 in good health.

This chain connects TRBV10-3 to TRBJ2-2; 7 nucleotides align to TRBD1. Looked up from germline, CDR1 is ENHRY and CDR2 is SYGVKD. The CDR3 loop spans 14 amino acids. V lost 11 bases, J lost 0 bases, and 6 bases stayed unmatched. The CDR3 DNA follows: TGTGCCCACGGACAGGCGACGAACACCGGGGAGCTGTTTTTT. Protein sequence: CAHGQATNTGELFF.

The chain employs TRBV30 and TRBJ2-7; 8 bases are a match to TRBD1. This CDR3 comprises 13 residues. Germline CDR1 is GTSNPN and CDR2 is SVGIG (reference sequence). J gave up 4 bases and V 2 bases, and 4 bases lay outside the gene matches. CDR3 bases: TGTGCCTGGAGTAGGACAGGGATTTACGAGCAGTACTTC. Translation: CAWSRTGIYEQYF.

This sequence joins TRBV28 and TRBJ2-7; D is possibly TRBD1 (6 bases). The CDR3 is 12 residues long. The V gene's germline CDR1 is MDHEN and CDR2 SYDVKM. Trimming stripped 10 bases from V and 5 bases from J, with 15 bases between. This CDR3 reads CATRNPGDEQYF. The CDR3 DNA follows: TGTGCCACTCGTAATCCAGGGGACGAGCAGTACTTC.

The rearrangement links TRBV19 to TRBJ2-5; D uncertain. Deletions cut 11 bases from V and 1 base from J, with 11 bases between. CDR1 is LNHDA, CDR2 SQIVND, per germline (reference sequence). The CDR3 spans 12 residues. CDR3 region: CALGLFQETQYF. The CDR3 DNA sequence: TGTGCCCTTGGGCTCTTCCAAGAGACCCAGTACTTC.

The rearrangement uses TRBV20-1 and TRBJ2-1, with D perhaps matching TRBD2 (5 bases). The CDR3 covers 11 residues. Germline V gene data show CDR1 as DFQATT and CDR2 as SNEGSKA (reference sequence). Trimming shortened V by 5 bases and J by 6 bases, and 8 bases separated the two germline ends. CDR3 DNA: TGCAGTGCTTTCCGGGGCAATGAGCAGTTCTTC. Its translation is CSAFRGNEQFF.

V gene TRBV10-3 combines with J gene TRBJ2-7; the D gene is possibly TRBD2 (6 bases). The germline V gene encodes CDR1 ENHRY and CDR2 SYGVKD. Trimming pared 0 bases from V and 2 bases from J, leaving 11 bases between. The CDR3 is made up of 15 amino acids. The CDR3 here is CAISESDGGAYEQYF. CDR3 in DNA: TGTGCCATCAGTGAGTCGGACGGGGGAGCCTACGAGCAGTACTTC.

V is TRBV10-1 and J is TRBJ2-7; the D is unclear. Looked up from germline, CDR1 is WNHNN and CDR2 is SYGVQD (reference sequence). This CDR3 comprises 14 residues. The germline V and J ends were trimmed by 3 bases and 0 bases, with 9 bases remaining between them. CDR3 protein: CASSDGGTSYEQYF. CDR3 DNA: TGCGCCAGCAGTGATGGTGGAACCTCCTACGAGCAGTACTTC.

V gene TRBV7-8 combines with J gene TRBJ2-5; 13 bases map to TRBD2. CDR3 length equals 17 residues. Losses at the gene ends were 5 bases for V and 1 base for J; bases not matched to a gene: 7. The germline gives CDR1 SGHVS, CDR2 FQNEAQ. The CDR3 here is CASSLGGLAGSQETQYF. In DNA form, the CDR3 reads TGTGCCAGCAGCCTAGGGGGACTAGCGGGGAGCCAAGAGACCCAGTACTTC.

The table lists this clone with a few counts. J is TRBJ1-2 and V is TRBV29-1; D not certain. CDR3 length: 11 amino acids. Trimming pared 0 bases from V and 6 bases from J, leaving 5 bases between. Germline V gives CDR1 SQVTM, CDR2 ANQGSEA. The DNA for the CDR3 is TGCAGCGTTGAAGATCCTAATGGCTACACCTTC. Residues: CSVEDPNGYTF.

This clone came up a few times. The rearrangement uses TRBV25-1 and TRBJ1-6; D uncertain. The V end was cut by 2 bases, the J end by 11 bases, with 7 bases between. CDR3 length: 12 residues. CDR1 and CDR2 from the germline V gene are MGHDK and SYGVNS. In DNA form, the CDR3 reads TGTGCCAGCAGTGAACTGGGGACACCCCTCCACTTT. It encodes CASSELGTPLHF.

This chain joins TRBV30 and TRBJ1-1; D may be TRBD1 (5 bases). V was pared by 7 bases and J by 4 bases, with 16 bases between. In germline, CDR1 is GTSNPN, CDR2 SVGIG (reference sequence). The CDR3 is made up of 13 amino acids. The CDR3 DNA reads TGTGCCTTTAGTCCCGTCAGGGCCACTGAAGCTTTCTTT. This sequence encodes CAFSPVRATEAFF.

CDR3 amino acids: CSVFGHQETQYF. DNA for the CDR3: TGCAGCGTTTTCGGACACCAAGAGACCCAGTACTTC. The chain has TRBV29-1 and TRBJ2-5; D gene uncertain. The germline CDR1 and CDR2 sequences are SQVTM and ANQGSEA. With 5 bases removed from V and 0 bases from J, the gap between germline ends came to 7 bases. The CDR3 runs to 12 residues.

The chain joins TRBV30 to TRBJ2-5; D gene uncertain. Germline loops: CDR1 GTSNPN, CDR2 SVGIG (reference sequence). Trimming stripped 1 base from V and 5 bases from J, with 8 bases between. This CDR3 contains 12 residues. The CDR3 protein is CAWSDGGETQYF. The CDR3 bases are TGTGCCTGGAGTGATGGCGGCGAGACCCAGTACTTC. Drawing the rest from reference TRBV30 and TRBJ2-5, the complete variable domain is SQTIHQWPATLVQPVGSPLSLECTVEGTSNPNLYWYRQAAGRGLQLLFYSVGIGQISSEVPQNLSASRPQDRQFILSSKKLLLSDSGFYLCAWSDGGETQYFGPGTRLLVL.

The V and J genes are TRBV7-9 and TRBJ2-2, with unresolved D. CDR1 is SEHNR and CDR2 is FQNEAQ in the germline V gene (reference sequence). The CDR3 is 14 amino acids. Trimming took 5 bases from V and 3 from J, leaving 10 bases between them. CDR3 amino acids: CASSISSDTGELFF. CDR3 coding DNA: TGTGCCAGCAGCATCTCCTCGGACACCGGGGAGCTGTTTTTT.

This chain connects TRBV30 to TRBJ2-2, with 10 bases fitting TRBD2. Germline V CDR1 and CDR2: GTSNPN, SVGIG (reference sequence). This CDR3 contains 17 residues. J gave up 7 bases and V 0 bases, and 11 bases lay outside the gene matches. The CDR3 protein is CAWSVPGTSVLSGELFF. The CDR3 DNA is TGTGCCTGGAGTGTACCTGGGACTAGCGTCTTGAGCGGGGAGCTGTTTTTT.

V is TRBV28 and J is TRBJ2-7; the match to TRBD2 covers 10 bases. V dropped 1 base and J dropped 3; count of bases not matched to a gene: 3. CDR1 is MDHEN, CDR2 SYDVKM, per germline. This CDR3 has 15 residues. The CDR3 DNA is TGTGCCAGCAGTTTATACGGACTAGCGGACTACGAGCAGTACTTC. Translation gives CASSLYGLADYEQYF. Full variable domain (outside the CDR3, taken from reference TRBV28 and TRBJ2-7): DVKVTQSSRYLVKRTGEKVFLECVQDMDHENMFWYRQDPGLGLRLIYFSYDVKMKEKGDIPEGYSVSREKKERFSLILESASTNQTSMYLCASSLYGLADYEQYFGPGTRLTVT.

The chain couples TRBV2 to TRBJ2-1, with 9 bases matching TRBD2. The germline gives CDR1 SNHLY, CDR2 FYNNEI. Losses at the gene ends were 5 bases for V and 6 bases for J; bases not matched to a gene: 8. This CDR3 has 15 amino acids. The DNA of the CDR3 is TGTGCCAGCAGTCCCCCCGGGACTAGCCGCAATGAGCAGTTCTTC. It codes for CASSPPGTSRNEQFF.

This clone was counted only a few times. The V gene is TRBV7-2, the J gene TRBJ1-6, with no clear D. This CDR3 is 12 amino acids long. Germline values: CDR1 SGHTA, CDR2 FQGNSA. Trimming shortened V by 4 bases and J by 9 bases, and 7 bases separated the two germline ends. The DNA for the CDR3 is TGTGCCAGCAGCTCAAGAGGTTCACCCCTCCACTTT. Protein product: CASSSRGSPLHF.

The gene calls are TRBV7-2 and TRBJ2-1; the D gene is possibly TRBD2 (6 bases). Germline CDR1 and CDR2: SGHTA and FQGNSA. CDR3 length equals 16 residues. Trimming took 0 bases from V and 4 from J, leaving 13 bases between them. The CDR3 region has the DNA TGTGCCAGCAGCTTAGCAAGAGGACTAATATACAATGAGCAGTTCTTC. It is translated as CASSLARGLIYNEQFF.

This clone was detected only a few times. The chain carries TRBV9 and TRBJ2-3, with D possibly being TRBD2 (6 bases). The germline V gene has CDR1 SGDLS and CDR2 YYNGEE. The CDR3 is 15 residues long. V lost 2 bases and J 0 bases, leaving 10 bases between the germline ends. The DNA for the CDR3 is TGTGCCAGCAGCGTCATAGCGGCGAGCACAGATACGCAGTATTTT. Protein product: CASSVIAASTDTQYF.

The table lists this clone with a few counts. The same CDR3 is also encoded by other DNA sequences in this sample. The gene calls are TRBV7-2 and TRBJ2-3; the D is unclear. The germline V gene has CDR1 SGHTA and CDR2 FQGNSA. The CDR3 length is 13 residues. V lost 1 base and J lost 1, with 3 bases in between. DNA for the CDR3: TGTGCCAGCAGCTTAGTAGGCACAGATACGCAGTATTTT. Translation gives CASSLVGTDTQYF.

V is TRBV9 and J is TRBJ2-7; 7 bases align to TRBD1. V dropped 2 bases and J dropped 3; count of bases not matched to a gene: 8. Germline V gives CDR1 SGDLS, CDR2 YYNGEE. This CDR3 contains 15 residues. CDR3 amino acids: CASSVSPGQNYEQYF. CDR3 bases: TGTGCCAGCAGCGTTTCCCCGGGACAGAACTACGAGCAGTACTTC.

The rearrangement uses TRBV30 and TRBJ2-7; 7 bases line up with TRBD1. CDR1 is GTSNPN, CDR2 SVGIG, per germline (reference sequence). The CDR3 runs to 14 residues. With 0 bases clipped from V and 1 base from J, the junction kept 3 bases outside the gene matches. The CDR3 bases are TGTGCCTGGAGTGTAGTGACAGGGTCCTACGAGCAGTACTTC. Encoded protein: CAWSVVTGSYEQYF.

This sequence joins TRBV29-1 and TRBJ2-1; D unclear. The germline CDR1 and CDR2 sequences are SQVTM and ANQGSEA. The length of the CDR3 is 12 residues. Trimming cost V 6 bases and J 7 bases, with 13 bases left between them. The CDR3: CSVARPTNEQFF. DNA of the CDR3: TGCAGCGTCGCCCGTCCTACAAATGAGCAGTTCTTC.

The rearrangement joins TRBV28 to TRBJ2-7; TRBD1 might be the D (6 bases). The V and J ends lost 2 bases and 4 bases respectively, with 12 bases between them. The CDR3 is 14 residues long. Germline-derived CDR1 and CDR2 are MDHEN and SYDVKM. The chain's CDR3 is CASSLGGARYEQYF. CDR3 nucleotides: TGTGCCAGCAGTTTAGGGGGCGCGAGGTACGAGCAGTACTTC.

V and J are TRBV30 and TRBJ2-1, with D hard to call. The CDR3 covers 12 residues. V was cut by 1 base and J by 8 bases, with 9 bases left in between. CDR1 is GTSNPN, CDR2 SVGIG, per germline (reference sequence). CDR3 residues: CAWSGRVDEQFF. The CDR3 region has the DNA TGTGCCTGGAGTGGCCGGGTTGATGAGCAGTTCTTC.

This clone was detected a few times. V and J are TRBV29-1 and TRBJ1-5; TRBD1 is a possible D gene (5 bases). In germline, CDR1 is SQVTM, CDR2 ANQGSEA. This CDR3 region has 14 residues. With 4 bases removed from V and 1 base from J, the gap between germline ends came to 11 bases. The CDR3: CSVATGGSNQPQHF. CDR3 bases: TGCAGCGTTGCCACGGGGGGAAGCAATCAGCCCCAGCATTTT.

Only a few counts were recorded for this clone. This sequence joins TRBV29-1 and TRBJ2-7; no clear D gene. V was shortened by 2 bases and J by 12 bases, with 17 bases between the two germline ends. The length of the CDR3 is 12 residues. Germline CDR1 SQVTM, CDR2 ANQGSEA. The CDR3 sequence: CSVESQAGVGYF. DNA of the CDR3: TGCAGCGTTGAATCCCAGGCCGGTGTTGGGTACTTC.

This rearrangement joins TRBV2 to TRBJ2-5; TRBD1 matches 7 bases. CDR3 length: 13 residues. Per germline, CDR1 SNHLY and CDR2 FYNNEI. After removal of 9 bases from V and 2 bases from J, the junction contained 6 bases not matched to a gene. CDR3 amino acids: CASTGQKQETQYF. CDR3 nucleotides: TGTGCCAGTACGGGACAGAAACAAGAGACCCAGTACTTC.